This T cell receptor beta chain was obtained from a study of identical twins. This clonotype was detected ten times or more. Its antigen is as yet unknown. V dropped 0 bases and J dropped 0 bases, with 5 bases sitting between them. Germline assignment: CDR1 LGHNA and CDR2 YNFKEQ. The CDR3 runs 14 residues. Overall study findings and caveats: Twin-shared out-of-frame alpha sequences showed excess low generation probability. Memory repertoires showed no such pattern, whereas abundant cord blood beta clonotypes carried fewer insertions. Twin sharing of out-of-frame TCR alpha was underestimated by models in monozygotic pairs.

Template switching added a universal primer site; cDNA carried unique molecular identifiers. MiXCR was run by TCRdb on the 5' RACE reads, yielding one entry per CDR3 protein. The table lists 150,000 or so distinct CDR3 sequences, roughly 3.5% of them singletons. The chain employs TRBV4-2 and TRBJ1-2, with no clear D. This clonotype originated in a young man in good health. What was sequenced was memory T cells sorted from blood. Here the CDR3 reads CASSQDSANYGYTF. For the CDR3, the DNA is TGTGCCAGCAGCCAAGATTCCGCTAACTATGGCTACACCTTC.